This TCR beta chain was sequenced in a study of identical twins. In TCRdb, the 5' RACE reads were re-called with MiXCR into one record per CDR3 protein. Of some 320,000 distinct CDR3 sequences listed, more than 9% are singletons. The junction had 11 bases not matched to a gene; V was cut back by 2 bases and J by 9 bases. The CDR3 spans 15 residues. Germline loops: CDR1 MNHNS, CDR2 SASEGT. The same sample was also used in a study of yellow fever vaccine responses in identical twins.

Sequenced: CD8+ T cells sorted from blood. J is TRBJ2-5 and V is TRBV6-1, with TRBD2 identical over 8 bases. The clonotype comes from a woman younger than 35 in good health. The CDR3 DNA reads as TGTGCCAGCAGTGAATTTCTAGCGGGTCCCGAGGCCCAGTACTTC. Residues: CASSEFLAGPEAQYF.